A single T cell receptor beta chain is shown here with its context. Its antigen is not identified. Germline V gene sequence: CDR1 SGHKS, CDR2 YYEKEE (reference sequence). With 4 bases removed from V and 4 bases from J, the gap between germline ends came to 19 bases. The CDR3 is 16 residues long. Unique-molecular-identifier-tagged TCR beta cDNA libraries were used. TCRdb ran MiXCR on the PCR reads and lists one entry per CDR3 protein. The sample holds more than 500,000 distinct CDR3 sequences, approximately 34% seen once. The record originates from a study of post-analysis software for immune sequencing data. General study findings and limits: TRBV5-6, TRBV5-1 and TRBV20-1 were among several TRBV segments more frequent in patients than controls.

The TCR originated in a girl aged 2 to 17 with multiple sclerosis. Sequencing was carried out using blood. The V and J genes are TRBV5-5 and TRBJ2-3; maybe TRBD1 (5 bases). The CDR3 DNA reads TGTGCCAGCAGCAAGGGGTTGCCTAGAGGCCCAGATACGCAGTATTTT. The encoded protein is CASSKGLPRGPDTQYF.